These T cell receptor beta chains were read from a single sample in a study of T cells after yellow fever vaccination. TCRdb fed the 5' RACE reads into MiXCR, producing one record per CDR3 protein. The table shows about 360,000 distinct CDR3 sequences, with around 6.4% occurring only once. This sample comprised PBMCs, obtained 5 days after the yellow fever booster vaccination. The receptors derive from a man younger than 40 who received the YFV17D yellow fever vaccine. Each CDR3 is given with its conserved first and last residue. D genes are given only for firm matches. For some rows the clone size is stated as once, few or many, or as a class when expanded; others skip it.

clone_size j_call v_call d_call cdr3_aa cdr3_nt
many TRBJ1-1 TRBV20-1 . CSARDLTGNTEAFF TGCAGTGCTAGGGACCTTACGGGGAACACTGAAGCTTTCTTT
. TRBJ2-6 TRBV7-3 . CASSPAGLSGANVLTF TGTGCCAGCAGCCCCGCGGGCCTCTCTGGGGCCAACGTCCTGACTTTC
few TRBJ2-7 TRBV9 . CASSTSSQVGEQYF TGTGCCAGCAGCACTTCCTCTCAAGTTGGGGAGCAGTACTTC
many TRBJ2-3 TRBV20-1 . CSAARGTDTQYF TGCAGTGCGGCCCGCGGCACAGATACGCAGTATTTT
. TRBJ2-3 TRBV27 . CASSFGPGRDTQYF TGTGCCAGCAGTTTCGGACCAGGGAGAGATACGCAGTATTTT
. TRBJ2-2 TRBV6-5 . CASSPRNPNAGELFF TGTGCCAGCAGTCCTCGAAACCCGAACGCCGGGGAGCTGTTTTTT
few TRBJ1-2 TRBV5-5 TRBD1 CASSLSEQGAFNDGYTF TGTGCCAGCAGCCTCTCCGAACAGGGGGCATTTAATGATGGCTACACCTTC
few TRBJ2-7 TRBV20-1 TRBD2 CSAATSGGLWEQYF TGCAGTGCTGCAACTAGCGGGGGTTTGTGGGAGCAGTACTTC
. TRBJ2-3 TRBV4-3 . CASSQGRSGSGDTQYF TGCGCCAGCAGCCAAGGCCGTAGTGGCTCGGGAGATACGCAGTATTTT
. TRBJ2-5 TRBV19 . CASTTGWDGTQYF TGTGCCAGTACCACAGGGTGGGACGGGACCCAGTACTTC
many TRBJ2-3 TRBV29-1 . CSVRVSTDTQYF TGCAGCGTGCGGGTGAGCACAGATACGCAGTATTTT
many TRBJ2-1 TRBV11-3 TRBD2 CASSLYRTSGRAGNEQFF TGTGCCAGCAGCTTGTACAGGACTAGCGGGAGGGCGGGGAATGAGCAGTTCTTC
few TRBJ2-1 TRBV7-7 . CASSPGTSFDEQFF TGTGCCAGCAGCCCGGGAACTAGTTTCGATGAGCAGTTCTTC
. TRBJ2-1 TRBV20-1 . CSAPLSGHYNEQFF TGCAGTGCTCCCCTTTCGGGACACTACAATGAGCAGTTCTTC
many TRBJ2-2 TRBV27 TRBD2 CASSRLAGNSNTGELFF TGTGCCAGCAGCAGGTTAGCGGGGAATTCGAACACCGGGGAGCTGTTTTTT
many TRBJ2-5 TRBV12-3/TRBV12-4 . CASSFTRGVGETQYF TGTGCCAGCAGTTTTACCAGGGGAGTAGGAGAGACCCAGTACTTC
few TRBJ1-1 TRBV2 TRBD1 CASGDRRGTEAFF TGTGCCAGCGGGGACAGGAGAGGAACTGAAGCTTTCTTT
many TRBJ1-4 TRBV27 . CASSPAQPTNEKLFF TGTGCCAGCAGTCCGGCACAGCCAACTAATGAAAAACTGTTTTTT
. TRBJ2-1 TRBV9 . CASSAVSASSYNEQFF TGTGCCAGCAGTGCTGTATCCGCTAGCTCCTACAATGAGCAGTTCTTC
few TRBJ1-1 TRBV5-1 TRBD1 CASSLDRGRTEAFF TGCGCCAGCAGCTTGGACAGGGGTCGCACTGAAGCTTTCTTT
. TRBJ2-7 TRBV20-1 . CSAAGNQVREQYF TGCAGTGCTGCCGGCAACCAGGTTCGGGAGCAGTACTTC
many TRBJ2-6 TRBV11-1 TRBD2 CASSLPPGLASGANVLTF TGTGCCAGCAGCTTACCACCGGGACTAGCTTCTGGGGCCAACGTCCTGACTTTC
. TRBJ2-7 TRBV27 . CASSSYSGKSYEQYF TGTGCCAGCAGTTCGTATAGCGGAAAATCCTACGAGCAGTACTTC
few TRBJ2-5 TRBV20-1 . CSARARLGETQYF TGCAGTGCTAGAGCAAGGTTAGGGGAGACCCAGTACTTC
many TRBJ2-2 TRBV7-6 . CASSRQGSTGELFF TGTGCCAGCAGCCGTCAGGGAAGCACCGGGGAGCTGTTTTTT
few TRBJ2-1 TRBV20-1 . CSARAGFGTANEQFF TGCAGTGCTAGAGCTGGCTTCGGGACCGCCAATGAGCAGTTCTTC
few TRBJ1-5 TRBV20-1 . CSARDGEVGNQPQHF TGCAGTGCTAGAGATGGGGAGGTAGGCAATCAGCCCCAGCATTTT
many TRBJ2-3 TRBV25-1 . CASSVGGPDTQYF TGTGCCAGCAGTGTTGGTGGGCCGGATACGCAGTATTTT
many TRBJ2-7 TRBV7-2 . CASSFPPGEQYF TGTGCCAGCAGCTTTCCCCCAGGCGAGCAGTACTTC
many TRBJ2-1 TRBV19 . CASSILREQFF TGTGCCAGTAGTATTCTTCGTGAGCAGTTCTTC
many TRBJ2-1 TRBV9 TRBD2 CASSASGPSYNEQFF TGTGCCAGCAGCGCTAGCGGCCCATCCTACAATGAGCAGTTCTTC
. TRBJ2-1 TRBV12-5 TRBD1 CASGFQGTVNEQFF TGTGCTAGTGGTTTCCAGGGGACAGTGAATGAGCAGTTCTTC
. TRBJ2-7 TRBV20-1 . CSASKIGNGGEQYF TGCAGTGCTAGTAAGATCGGGAACGGCGGCGAGCAGTACTTC
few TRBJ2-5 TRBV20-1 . CSAGPGAVQETQYF TGCAGTGCTGGGCCGGGGGCCGTACAAGAGACCCAGTACTTC
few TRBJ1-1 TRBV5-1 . CASSKTENTEAFF TGCGCCAGCAGCAAGACAGAGAACACTGAAGCTTTCTTT
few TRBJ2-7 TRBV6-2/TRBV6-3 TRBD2 CASRRLAALGEQYF TGTGCCAGCAGGCGACTAGCGGCGCTTGGGGAGCAGTACTTC